These T cell receptor beta chains were read from a single sample in a study of shared clonotypes between healthy human individuals. This table comes from immunoSEQ multiplex PCR, and its TCRdb copy is limited to in-frame clones, with some not included. The sample holds 2,500,000 or so clones, about 90% seen once. The sequenced material came from naive CD4+ T cells from PBMCs. These receptor sequences come from a man aged 18 to 30 in good health. Some clones in this sample may be carry-over from other donors' samples. The CDR3 runs from the conserved cysteine through the conserved F or W. A D gene is named only where the DNA matches it firmly. The size of a clone is reported for some rows only, either as once, few or many, or as a class for expanded clones.

CDR3: CASSLSGKGAHEQFF; DNA: TGCGCCAGCAGCTTAAGCGGGAAGGGGGCTCATGAGCAGTTCTTC; J: TRBJ2-1; D: .; V: TRBV5-1; size: .
CDR3: CASRGFIGSRSGELFF; DNA: TGTGCCAGCAGGGGTTTCATCGGCAGTCGGTCCGGGGAGCTGTTTTTT; J: TRBJ2-2; D: .; V: TRBV6-4; size: once
CDR3: CASSERSVQGLSQFF; DNA: TGTGCCAGCAGTGAAAGGTCTGTGCAGGGGCTTTCGCAGTTCTTC; J: TRBJ2-1; D: .; V: TRBV2; size: .
CDR3: CASSVTSGSTDTQYF; DNA: TGTGCCAGCAGCGTAACTAGCGGTAGCACAGATACGCAGTATTTT; J: TRBJ2-3; D: TRBD2; V: TRBV9; size: .
CDR3: CASTRRGDEQFF; DNA: TGTGCCAGTACCAGGCGGGGCGATGAGCAGTTCTTC; J: TRBJ2-1; D: .; V: TRBV28; size: .
CDR3: CASSFTPGQWETQYF; DNA: TGTGCCAGCAGTTTCACCCCGGGGCAGTGGGAGACCCAGTACTTC; J: TRBJ2-5; D: .; V: TRBV7-8; size: .
CDR3: CASSYQYRENEQYF; DNA: TGTGCCAGCAGTTACCAGTACAGGGAAAACGAGCAGTACTTC; J: TRBJ2-7; D: .; V: TRBV6-5; size: .
CDR3: CASSPRRASYEQYF; DNA: TGTGCCAGCAGCCCAAGGCGGGCGAGCTACGAGCAGTACTTC; J: TRBJ2-7; D: .; V: TRBV28; size: .
CDR3: CASSITGQGWYEQYF; DNA: TGTGCCAGCAGTATAACGGGACAGGGTTGGTACGAGCAGTACTTC; J: TRBJ2-7; D: TRBD1; V: TRBV2; size: .
CDR3: CASSFRPYEQYF; DNA: TGTGCCAGCAGTTTCCGCCCCTACGAGCAGTACTTC; J: TRBJ2-7; D: .; V: TRBV27; size: .
CDR3: CASSTMDRGHGYTF; DNA: TGTGCCAGTAGTACCATGGACAGGGGGCATGGCTACACCTTC; J: TRBJ1-2; D: TRBD1; V: TRBV19; size: .
CDR3: CASSSPGQGNTEAFF; DNA: TGTGCCAGCAGCTCCCCGGGACAAGGAAACACTGAAGCTTTCTTT; J: TRBJ1-1; D: .; V: TRBV7-9; size: few
CDR3: CASNRGLQETQYF; DNA: TGTGCCAGCAACAGGGGACTTCAAGAGACCCAGTACTTC; J: TRBJ2-5; D: .; V: TRBV6-1; size: .
CDR3: CASSRTAESYEQYF; DNA: TGTGCCAGCAGCAGGACAGCGGAATCCTACGAGCAGTACTTC; J: TRBJ2-7; D: .; V: TRBV9; size: .
CDR3: CANKKDGLSSPQYF; DNA: TGTGCCAACAAAAAGGATGGACTTTCGTCCCCCCAGTACTTC; J: TRBJ2-7; D: .; V: TRBV6-1; size: .
CDR3: CASSLALYYNEQFF; DNA: TGTGCCAGCAGCTTAGCGTTATACTACAATGAGCAGTTCTTC; J: TRBJ2-1; D: .; V: TRBV7-9; size: once
CDR3: CASSLGGGLIETQYF; DNA: TGTGCCAGCAGCTTGGGAGGGGGCCTTATCGAGACCCAGTACTTC; J: TRBJ2-5; D: TRBD1; V: TRBV5-8; size: .
CDR3: CASRWTSGKSYNEQFF; DNA: TGTGCCAGCAGATGGACTAGCGGGAAATCCTACAATGAGCAGTTCTTC; J: TRBJ2-1; D: TRBD2; V: TRBV27; size: .
CDR3: CASSLTGTAKETQYF; DNA: TGTGCCAGCAGCTTAACCGGGACAGCTAAAGAGACCCAGTACTTC; J: TRBJ2-5; D: TRBD1; V: TRBV7-3; size: .
CDR3: CASAGDSSGANVLTF; DNA: TGTGCCAGTGCGGGGGACTCCTCTGGGGCCAACGTCCTGACTTTC; J: TRBJ2-6; D: TRBD2; V: TRBV9; size: .
CDR3: CASSYSTGKETQYF; DNA: TGTGCCAGCAGTTACTCGACGGGGAAAGAGACCCAGTACTTC; J: TRBJ2-5; D: .; V: TRBV6-6; size: .
CDR3: CASSFLRWDRGSRRDEQFF; DNA: TGCGCCAGCAGCTTCCTTAGATGGGACAGGGGGAGTCGTAGGGATGAGCAGTTCTTC; J: TRBJ2-1; D: TRBD1; V: TRBV5-1; size: .
CDR3: CASSQMGIQQNYGYTF; DNA: TGCGCCAGCAGCCAGATGGGGATACAGCAAAACTATGGCTACACCTTC; J: TRBJ1-2; D: .; V: TRBV4-1; size: .
CDR3: CASSFPPDSVQETQYF; DNA: TGTGCCAGCAGCTTCCCCCCTGATTCAGTTCAAGAGACCCAGTACTTC; J: TRBJ2-5; D: .; V: TRBV7-9; size: .
CDR3: CARRSEGGILKAYEQYF; DNA: TGTGCCAGGCGATCAGAGGGTGGAATTTTAAAGGCCTACGAGCAGTACTTC; J: TRBJ2-7; D: .; V: TRBV27; size: once
CDR3: CAISPSASGSSYEQYF; DNA: TGTGCCATCAGTCCAAGCGCTAGCGGGAGCTCCTACGAGCAGTACTTC; J: TRBJ2-7; D: TRBD2; V: TRBV10-3; size: .
CDR3: CASSSIQGAHEQYF; DNA: TGTGCCAGCAGCTCAATTCAGGGGGCCCACGAGCAGTACTTC; J: TRBJ2-7; D: TRBD1; V: TRBV11-2; size: .
CDR3: CAVSGTAVDTQYF; DNA: TGTGCCGTCTCCGGGACAGCGGTAGATACGCAGTATTTT; J: TRBJ2-3; D: TRBD1; V: TRBV30; size: .
CDR3: CASSRGEALSGANVLTF; DNA: TGTGCCAGCAGCCGTGGTGAGGCCCTATCTGGGGCCAACGTCCTGACTTTC; J: TRBJ2-6; D: .; V: TRBV14; size: few
CDR3: CASSSPRQGDYGYTF; DNA: TGTGCCAGCAGCTCACCCCGACAGGGGGACTATGGCTACACCTTC; J: TRBJ1-2; D: TRBD1; V: TRBV9; size: .
CDR3: CASSRTGQHYEQYF; DNA: TGTGCCAGCAGCCGAACGGGACAGCACTACGAGCAGTACTTC; J: TRBJ2-7; D: TRBD1; V: TRBV6-1; size: .